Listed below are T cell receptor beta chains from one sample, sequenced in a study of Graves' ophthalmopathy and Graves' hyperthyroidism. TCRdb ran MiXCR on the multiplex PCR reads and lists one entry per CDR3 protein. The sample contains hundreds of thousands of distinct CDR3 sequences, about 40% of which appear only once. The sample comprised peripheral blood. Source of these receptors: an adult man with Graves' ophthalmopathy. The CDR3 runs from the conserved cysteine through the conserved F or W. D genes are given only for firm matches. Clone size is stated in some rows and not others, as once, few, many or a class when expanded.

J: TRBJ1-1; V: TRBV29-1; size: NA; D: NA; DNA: TGCAGCCAAGTTTCAGGCGACGAAGCTTTCTTT; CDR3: CSQVSGDEAFF
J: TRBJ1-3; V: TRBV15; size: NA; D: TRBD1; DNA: TGTGCCACCAGCAGACCCCCGGGACAGGCCTTAAACACCATATATTTT; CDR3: CATSRPPGQALNTIYF
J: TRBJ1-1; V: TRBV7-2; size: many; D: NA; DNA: TGTGCCACTTCGCCCGGGGGGGCGCTTAATGAAGCTTTCTTT; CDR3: CATSPGGALNEAFF
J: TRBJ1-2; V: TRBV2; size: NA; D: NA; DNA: TGTGCCAGCAGGGCCTCAGGGAGGAGAGGCTACACCTTC; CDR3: CASRASGRRGYTF
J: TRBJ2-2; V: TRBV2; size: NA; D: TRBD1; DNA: TGTGCCAGCAGGGAACCGGGACAGGGGTTCGGGGAGCTGTTTTTT; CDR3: CASREPGQGFGELFF
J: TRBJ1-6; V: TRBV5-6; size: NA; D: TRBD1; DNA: TGTGCCAGCTCACCCCAGGGGGGGGCAGCCAATAATTCACCCCTCCACTTT; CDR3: CASSPQGGAANNSPLHF
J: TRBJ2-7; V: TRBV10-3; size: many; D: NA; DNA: TGTGCCATCAGTGAAGGAGGGGCAACCTACGAGCAGTACTTC; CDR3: CAISEGGATYEQYF
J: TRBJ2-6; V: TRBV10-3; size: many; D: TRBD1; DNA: TGTGCCATCGAAGGGACAGAAAGCTCTGGGGCCAACGTCCTGACTTTC; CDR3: CAIEGTESSGANVLTF
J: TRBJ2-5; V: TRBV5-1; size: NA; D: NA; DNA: TGCGCCAGCAGCTTGGGTACAGAAGGGACCCAGTACTTC; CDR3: CASSLGTEGTQYF
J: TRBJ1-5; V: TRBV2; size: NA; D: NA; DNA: TGTGCCAGCGCTGGGGACATAGGCAATCAGCCCCAGCATTTT; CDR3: CASAGDIGNQPQHF
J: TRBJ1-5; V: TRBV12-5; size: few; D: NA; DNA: TGTGCTAGTGGTAATCCGGGCCTGGTGGGCAATCAGCCCCAGCATTTT; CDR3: CASGNPGLVGNQPQHF